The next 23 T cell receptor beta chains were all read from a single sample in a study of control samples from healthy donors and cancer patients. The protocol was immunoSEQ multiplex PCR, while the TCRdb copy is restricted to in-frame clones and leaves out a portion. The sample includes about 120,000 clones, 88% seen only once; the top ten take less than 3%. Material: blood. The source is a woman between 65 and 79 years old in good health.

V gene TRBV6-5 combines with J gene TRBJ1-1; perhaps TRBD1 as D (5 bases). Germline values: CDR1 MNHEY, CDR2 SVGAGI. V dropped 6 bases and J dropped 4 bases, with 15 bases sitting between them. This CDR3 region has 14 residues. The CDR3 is CASSQGGGSTEAFF. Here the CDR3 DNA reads TGTGCCAGCAGCCAGGGCGGTGGGAGCACTGAAGCTTTCTTT.

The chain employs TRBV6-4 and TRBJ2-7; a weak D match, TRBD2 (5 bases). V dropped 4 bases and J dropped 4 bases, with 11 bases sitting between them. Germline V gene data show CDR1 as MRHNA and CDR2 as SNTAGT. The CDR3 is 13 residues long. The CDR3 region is CASSVRVGYEQYF. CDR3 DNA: TGTGCCAGCAGTGTGCGGGTAGGGTACGAGCAGTACTTC.

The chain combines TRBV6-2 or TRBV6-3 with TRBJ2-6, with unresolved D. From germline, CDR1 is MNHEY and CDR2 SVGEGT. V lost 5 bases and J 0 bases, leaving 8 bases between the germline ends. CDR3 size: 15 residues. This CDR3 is CASSRQSSGANVLTF. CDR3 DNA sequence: TGTGCCAGCAGTCGACAAAGCTCTGGGGCCAACGTCCTGACTTTC.

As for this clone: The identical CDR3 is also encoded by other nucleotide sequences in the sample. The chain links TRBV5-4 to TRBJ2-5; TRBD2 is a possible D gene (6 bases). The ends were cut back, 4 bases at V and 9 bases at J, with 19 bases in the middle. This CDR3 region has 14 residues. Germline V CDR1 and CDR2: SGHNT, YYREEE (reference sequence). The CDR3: CASSVGTGGGAQYF. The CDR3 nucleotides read TGTGCCAGCAGCGTGGGGACTGGGGGTGGAGCCCAGTACTTC.

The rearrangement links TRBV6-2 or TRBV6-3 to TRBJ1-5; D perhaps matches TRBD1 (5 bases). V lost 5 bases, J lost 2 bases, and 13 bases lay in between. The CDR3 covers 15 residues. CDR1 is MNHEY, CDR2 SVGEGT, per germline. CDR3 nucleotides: TGTGCCAGCAGTCTGTTGGGACTCGGCAATCAGCCCCAGCATTTT. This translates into CASSLLGLGNQPQHF.

CDR3 loop: CSVELMGSSYNEQFF. The CDR3, as DNA: TGCAGCGTTGAATTAATGGGGAGCTCCTACAATGAGCAGTTCTTC. The chain has TRBV29-1 and TRBJ2-1; maybe TRBD2 (5 bases). Germline CDR1 is SQVTM and CDR2 is ANQGSEA. Trimming removed 2 bases at V and 0 bases at J, with 11 bases between. There are 15 residues in the CDR3.

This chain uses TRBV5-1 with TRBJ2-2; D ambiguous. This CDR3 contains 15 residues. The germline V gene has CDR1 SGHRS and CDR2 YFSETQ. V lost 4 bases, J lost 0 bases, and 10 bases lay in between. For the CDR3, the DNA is TGCGCCAGCAGCCCCCGACAAGCGAACACCGGGGAGCTGTTTTTT. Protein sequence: CASSPRQANTGELFF. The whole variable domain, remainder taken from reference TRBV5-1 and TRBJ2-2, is KAGVTQTPRYLIKTRGQQVTLSCSPISGHRSVSWYQQTPGQGLQFLFEYFSETQRNKGNFPGRFSGRQFSNSRSEMNVSTLELGDSALYLCASSPRQANTGELFFGEGSRLTVL.

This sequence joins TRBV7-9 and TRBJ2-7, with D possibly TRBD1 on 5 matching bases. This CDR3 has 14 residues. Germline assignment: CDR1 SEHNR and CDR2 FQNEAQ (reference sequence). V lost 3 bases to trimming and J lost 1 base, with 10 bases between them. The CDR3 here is CASSFSQGSYEQYF. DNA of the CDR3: TGTGCCAGCAGCTTTTCCCAGGGTTCCTACGAGCAGTACTTC.

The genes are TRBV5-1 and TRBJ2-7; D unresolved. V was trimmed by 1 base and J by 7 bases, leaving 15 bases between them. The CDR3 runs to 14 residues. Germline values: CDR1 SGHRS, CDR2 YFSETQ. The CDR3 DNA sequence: TGCGCCAGCAGCTTGCCCGAGAGTGGTGGGGAGCAGTACTTC. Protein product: CASSLPESGGEQYF.

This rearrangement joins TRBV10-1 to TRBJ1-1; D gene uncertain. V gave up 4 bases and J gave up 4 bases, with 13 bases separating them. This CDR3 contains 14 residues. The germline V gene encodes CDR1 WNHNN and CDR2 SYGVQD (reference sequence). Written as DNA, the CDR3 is TGCGCCAGCAGTGCCACGGCGGGATTCACTGAAGCTTTCTTT. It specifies CASSATAGFTEAFF.

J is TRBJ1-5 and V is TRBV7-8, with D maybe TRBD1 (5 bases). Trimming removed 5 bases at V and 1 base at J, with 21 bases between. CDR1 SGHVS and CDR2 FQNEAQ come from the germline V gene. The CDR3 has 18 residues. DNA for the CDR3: TGTGCCAGCAGCACAGGCCCCCGGACCTTAGTAAGCAATCAGCCCCAGCATTTT. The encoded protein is CASSTGPRTLVSNQPQHF.

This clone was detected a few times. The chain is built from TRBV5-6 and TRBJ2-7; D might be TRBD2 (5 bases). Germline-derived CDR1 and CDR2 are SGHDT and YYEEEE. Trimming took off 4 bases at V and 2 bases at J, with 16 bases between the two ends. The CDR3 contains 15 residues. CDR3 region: CASSAPGVGAYEQYF. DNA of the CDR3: TGTGCCAGCAGCGCCCCCGGGGTCGGGGCCTACGAGCAGTACTTC. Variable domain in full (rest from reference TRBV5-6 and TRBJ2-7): DAGVTQSPTHLIKTRGQQVTLRCSPKSGHDTVSWYQQALGQGPQFIFQYYEEEERQRGNFPDRFSGHQFPNYSSELNVNALLLGDSALYLCASSAPGVGAYEQYFGPGTRLTVT.

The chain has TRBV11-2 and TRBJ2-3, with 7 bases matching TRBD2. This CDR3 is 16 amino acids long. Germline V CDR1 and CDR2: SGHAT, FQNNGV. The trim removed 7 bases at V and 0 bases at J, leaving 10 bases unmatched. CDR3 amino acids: CASTRRGAGSTDTQYF. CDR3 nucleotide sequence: TGTGCCAGCACCCGACGGGGAGCGGGGAGCACAGATACGCAGTATTTT.

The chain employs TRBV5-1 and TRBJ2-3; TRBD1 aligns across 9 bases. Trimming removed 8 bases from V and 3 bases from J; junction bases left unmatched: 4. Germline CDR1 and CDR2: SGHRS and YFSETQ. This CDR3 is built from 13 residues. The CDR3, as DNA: TGCGCCAGTGCGGGACAGGGAACAGATACGCAGTATTTT. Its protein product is CASAGQGTDTQYF.

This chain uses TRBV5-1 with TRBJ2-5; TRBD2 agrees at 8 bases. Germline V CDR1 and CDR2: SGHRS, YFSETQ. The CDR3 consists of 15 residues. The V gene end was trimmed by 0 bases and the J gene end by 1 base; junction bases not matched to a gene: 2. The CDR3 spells CASSLASGSQETQYF. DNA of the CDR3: TGCGCCAGCAGCTTGGCGAGCGGGAGCCAAGAGACCCAGTACTTC.

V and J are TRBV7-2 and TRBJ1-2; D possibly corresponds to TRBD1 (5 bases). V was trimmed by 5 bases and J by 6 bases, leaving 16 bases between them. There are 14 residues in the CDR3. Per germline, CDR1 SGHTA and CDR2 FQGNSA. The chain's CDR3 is CASSSSPGKDGYTF. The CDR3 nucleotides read TGTGCCAGCAGCAGTAGCCCAGGGAAGGATGGCTACACCTTC. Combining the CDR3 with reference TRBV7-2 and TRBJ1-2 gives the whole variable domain GAGVSQSPSNKVTEKGKDVELRCDPISGHTALYWYRQSLGQGLEFLIYFQGNSAPDKSGLPSDRFSAERTGGSVSTLTIQRTQQEDSAVYLCASSSSPGKDGYTFGSGTRLTVV.

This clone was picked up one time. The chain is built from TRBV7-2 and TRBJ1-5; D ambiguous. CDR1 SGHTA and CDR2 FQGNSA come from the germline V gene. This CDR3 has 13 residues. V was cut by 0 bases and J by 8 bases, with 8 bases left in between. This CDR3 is CASSLAGQEPQHF. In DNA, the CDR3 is TGTGCCAGCAGCTTAGCGGGCCAAGAGCCCCAGCATTTT.

The CDR3 protein is CASSYSGRGNEQFF. CDR3 DNA sequence: TGTGCCAGCAGTTACTCAGGGCGGGGCAATGAGCAGTTCTTC. V and J are TRBV6-5 and TRBJ2-1; tentative D call: TRBD2 (6 bases). The V and J ends lost 0 bases and 6 bases respectively, with 9 bases between them. The CDR3 length is 14 residues. Germline CDR1 reads MNHEY; CDR2 reads SVGAGI.

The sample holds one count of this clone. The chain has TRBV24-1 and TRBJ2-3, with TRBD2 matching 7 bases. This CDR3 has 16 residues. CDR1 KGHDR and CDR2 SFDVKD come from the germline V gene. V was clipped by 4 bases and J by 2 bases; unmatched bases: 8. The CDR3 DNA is TGTGCCACCAGTGAGGGTAGCGGGCCCTACACAGATACGCAGTATTTT. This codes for CATSEGSGPYTDTQYF.

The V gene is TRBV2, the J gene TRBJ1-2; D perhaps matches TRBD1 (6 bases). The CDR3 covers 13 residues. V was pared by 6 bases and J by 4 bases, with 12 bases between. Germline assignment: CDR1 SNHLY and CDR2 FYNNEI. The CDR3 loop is CASSFGGPYGYTF. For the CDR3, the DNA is TGTGCCAGCAGCTTTGGGGGCCCCTATGGCTACACCTTC.

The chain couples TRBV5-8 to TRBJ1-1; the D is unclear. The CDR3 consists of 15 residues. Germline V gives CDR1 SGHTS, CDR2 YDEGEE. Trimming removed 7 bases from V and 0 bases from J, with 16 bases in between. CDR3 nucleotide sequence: TGTGCCAGCTCCAAACATGAAATGGTGAACACTGAAGCTTTCTTT. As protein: CASSKHEMVNTEAFF.

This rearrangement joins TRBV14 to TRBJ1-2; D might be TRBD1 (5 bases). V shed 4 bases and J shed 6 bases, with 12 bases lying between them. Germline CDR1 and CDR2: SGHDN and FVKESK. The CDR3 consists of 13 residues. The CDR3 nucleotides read TGTGCCAGCAGCCGTGTGGGGGAGCATGGCTACACCTTC. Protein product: CASSRVGEHGYTF.

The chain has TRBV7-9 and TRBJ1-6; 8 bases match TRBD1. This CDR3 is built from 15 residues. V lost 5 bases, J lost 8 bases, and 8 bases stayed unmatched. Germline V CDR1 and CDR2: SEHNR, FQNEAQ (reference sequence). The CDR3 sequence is CASSNTGGIDSPLHF. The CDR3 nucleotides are TGTGCCAGCAGCAATACAGGGGGGATAGATTCACCCCTCCACTTT.